This T cell receptor beta chain originates from a study of cytomegalovirus exposure and HLA in healthy donors. Study conclusions and caveats: Cytomegalovirus association was listed for 150 or so TCR beta chains. A few V segments could not be told apart, such as TRBV6-2 and TRBV6-3, and were left out. A missense DCLRE1C variant was associated with V- and J-gene trimming of TCR beta chains in a later analysis, and an independent cohort replicated the association. Apparent HLA restriction characterized most CMV-associated TCR beta chains in a later analysis.

Comments on this clone: Its antigen remains unknown.

The V gene's germline CDR1 is SNHLY and CDR2 FYNNEI. V lost 5 bases to trimming and J lost 5 bases, with 9 bases between them. The CDR3 has 12 residues. 60 Vbeta and 13 Jbeta primers were used in PCR. The assay was immunoSEQ multiplex PCR, and TCRdb's table has in-frame clones only and misses some. The sample holds roughly 93,000 clones; about 80% are singletons and the top ten take 9.5% to 13%. The chain carries TRBV2 and TRBJ1-1, with D maybe TRBD1 (5 bases). Sequencing was done on a sample of PBMCs. This TCR was sampled from a man younger than 35 in good health and CMV-seropositive. The DNA of the CDR3 is TGTGCCAGCAGTTGGACACGAACTGAAGCTTTCTTT. Its protein product is CASSWTRTEAFF.